This T cell receptor (beta chain) was found in a study of blood T cell repertoires in COVID-19. Study as a whole: Whether acute or convalescent, the COVID-19 samples came from the United States, Italy and Spain. T cells, B-cell-depleted T cells, or PBMCs provided the cDNA or gDNA that served as material.

This clone ranks as medium-sized. The ends were cut back, 3 bases at V and 9 bases at J, with 12 bases in the middle. Germline lookup yields CDR1 MNHEY and CDR2 SVGEGT. The CDR3 has 13 residues. Per the study methods: By means of reference gene primer amplification, nucleated cell counts were estimated. The data were produced by immunoSEQ multiplex PCR, yet TCRdb's version contains in-frame clones alone and is incomplete. The DNA was the basis for D and trimming; V, J and clone size are from that table. The sample carries approximately 150,000 clones, around 80% recorded once. Sequencing was performed on PBMCs or T cells enriched from blood (not recorded which). The chain uses TRBV6-2 or TRBV6-3 and TRBJ2-1, with D maybe TRBD2 (7 bases). This TCR was recovered from a man aged 50-59 years who had recovered from COVID-19. The CDR3 sequence is CASSYRGGGEQFF. CDR3 DNA: TGTGCCAGCAGTTATAGGGGGGGAGGTGAGCAGTTCTTC.